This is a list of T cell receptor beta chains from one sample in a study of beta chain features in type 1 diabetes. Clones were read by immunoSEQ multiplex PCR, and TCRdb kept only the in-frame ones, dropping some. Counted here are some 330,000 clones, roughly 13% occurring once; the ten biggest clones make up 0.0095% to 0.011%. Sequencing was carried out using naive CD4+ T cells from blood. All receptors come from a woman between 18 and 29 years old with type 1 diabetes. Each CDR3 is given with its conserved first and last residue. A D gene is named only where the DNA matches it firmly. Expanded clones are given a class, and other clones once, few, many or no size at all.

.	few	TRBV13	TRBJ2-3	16	TGTGCCAGCAGCTCGAGGGATCGATATGGCACAGATACGCAGTATTTT	CASSSRDRYGTDTQYF
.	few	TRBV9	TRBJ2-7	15	TGTGCCAGCAGCGTAGAATTCAGGCAGGCCTACGAGCAGTACTTC	CASSVEFRQAYEQYF
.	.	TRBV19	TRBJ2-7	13	TGTGCCAGTAGCCAGGGGACCCCCTACGAGCAGTACTTC	CASSQGTPYEQYF
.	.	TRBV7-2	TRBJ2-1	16	TGTGCCAGCAGCTTAGTTCGGGTCAGCGTCTACAATGAGCAGTTCTTC	CASSLVRVSVYNEQFF
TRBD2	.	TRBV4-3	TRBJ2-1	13	TGCGCCAGCAGCGCGGGAGAGATTAATGAGCAGTTCTTC	CASSAGEINEQFF
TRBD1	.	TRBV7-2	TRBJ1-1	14	TGTGCCAGCAGCTTACAGGGGGGTAACACTGAAGCTTTCTTT	CASSLQGGNTEAFF
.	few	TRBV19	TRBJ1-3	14	TGTGCCAGTGACCTCCCAGGCTCTGGAAACACCATATATTTT	CASDLPGSGNTIYF
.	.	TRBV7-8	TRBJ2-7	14	TGTGCCAGCAGCTCTTCTCAGACTCCCTACGAGCAGTACTTC	CASSSSQTPYEQYF
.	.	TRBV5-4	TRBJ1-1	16	TGTGCCAGCAGCTTGGACGGGGGATCCGTGAACACTGAAGCTTTCTTT	CASSLDGGSVNTEAFF
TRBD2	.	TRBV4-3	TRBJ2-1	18	TGCGCCAGCAGCCAAGTCGGGACTAGCGGGGAGCTATACAATGAGCAGTTCTTC	CASSQVGTSGELYNEQFF
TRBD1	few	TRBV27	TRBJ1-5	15	TGTGCCAGCAGTCCCTCGGGACAGGGGGGCCAGCCCCAGCATTTT	CASSPSGQGGQPQHF
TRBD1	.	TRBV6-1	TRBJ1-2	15	TGTGCCAGCAGTCCACCGCCGACAGGGAACTATGGCTACACCTTC	CASSPPPTGNYGYTF
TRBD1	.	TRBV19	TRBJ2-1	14	TGTGCCAGTGCCTCCGGAACAGGGGTCTATGAGCAGTTCTTC	CASASGTGVYEQFF
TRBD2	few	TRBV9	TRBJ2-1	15	TGTGCCAGCAGCCTAGGGACTAGCGGCACAAATGAGCAGTTCTTC	CASSLGTSGTNEQFF
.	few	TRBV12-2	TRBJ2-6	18	TGTGCAAGTCGCTTAGCAGGACCCGGGGAGGCTGGGGCCAACGTCCTGACTTTC	CASRLAGPGEAGANVLTF
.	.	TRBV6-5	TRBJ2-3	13	TGTGCCAGCAAGAGCGGCGGCACAGATACGCAGTATTTT	CASKSGGTDTQYF
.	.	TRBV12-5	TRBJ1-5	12	TGTGCTAGTGGTTCTGGTTCTAGGCCCCAGCATTTT	CASGSGSRPQHF
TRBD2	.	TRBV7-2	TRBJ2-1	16	TGTGCCAGCAGCTATTTAGCGTGGGAGGGTACAATGGAGCAGTTCTTC	CASSYLAWEGTMEQFF
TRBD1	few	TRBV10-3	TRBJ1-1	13	TGTGCCATCGAGGGGGCCTTGAACACTGAAGCTTTCTTT	CAIEGALNTEAFF
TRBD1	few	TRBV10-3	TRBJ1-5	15	TGTGCCATCAGCCGGGGACAGGGGGTAGGGGAGCCCCAGCATTTT	CAISRGQGVGEPQHF
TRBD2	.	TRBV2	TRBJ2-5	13	TGTGCCAGCGCGGGAGGGCCCGATGAGACCCAGTACTTC	CASAGGPDETQYF
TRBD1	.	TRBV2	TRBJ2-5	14	TGTGCCAGCAGTGTCCGGGGACAGTTAGAGACCCAGTACTTC	CASSVRGQLETQYF
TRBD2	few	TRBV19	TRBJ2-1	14	TGTGCCAGCTCGGGAGCGGGGTGGTACAATGAGCAGTTCTTC	CASSGAGWYNEQFF
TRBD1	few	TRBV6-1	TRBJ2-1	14	TGTGCCAGCAATGGACAGGGTACGTACAATGAGCAGTTCTTC	CASNGQGTYNEQFF
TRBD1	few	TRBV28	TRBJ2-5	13	TGTGCCAGCAGAGCCGGGACAGTGGAGACCCAGTACTTC	CASRAGTVETQYF
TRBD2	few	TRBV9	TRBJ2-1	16	TGTGCCAGCAGCCCCCGGGTCGGGAGGAGCTACAATGAGCAGTTCTTC	CASSPRVGRSYNEQFF
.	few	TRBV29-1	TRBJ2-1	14	TGCAGCGCCCAACAGGGGGGGTCCTACAATGAGCAGTTCTTC	CSAQQGGSYNEQFF
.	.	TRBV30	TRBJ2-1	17	TGTGCCTGGAGTCAAATCCTGACTAGTAGCTCCTACAATGAGCAGTTCTTC	CAWSQILTSSSYNEQFF
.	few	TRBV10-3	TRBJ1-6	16	TGTGCCATCAGTGAAACCCTGAGCTCCTATAATTCACCCCTCCACTTT	CAISETLSSYNSPLHF
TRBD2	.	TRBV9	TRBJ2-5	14	TGTGCCAGCAGCGTTGCAGCGGGGGAAGAGACCCAGTACTTC	CASSVAAGEETQYF
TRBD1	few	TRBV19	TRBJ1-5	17	TGTGCCAGTAGTCCCAGCCTGGGACAGGTAGGGAGTCAGCCCCAGCATTTT	CASSPSLGQVGSQPQHF
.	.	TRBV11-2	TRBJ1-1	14	TGTGCCAGCAGCTTAGTTGCGGGGCAAGGGGAAGCTTTCTTT	CASSLVAGQGEAFF
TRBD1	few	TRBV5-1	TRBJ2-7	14	TGCGCCAGCAGCTCTTGGACAGGGTCCTACGAGCAGTACTTC	CASSSWTGSYEQYF
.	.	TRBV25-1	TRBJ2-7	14	TGTGCCAGCAGTTCAGGGGCGAACTCCTACGAGCAGTACTTC	CASSSGANSYEQYF
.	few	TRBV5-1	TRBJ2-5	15	TGCGCCAGCTCCTCAGGTTCGCTTGCGGGGGAGACCCAGTACTTC	CASSSGSLAGETQYF
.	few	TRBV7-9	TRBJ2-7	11	TGTGCCAGCAGATATCGTTACGAGCAGTACTTC	CASRYRYEQYF
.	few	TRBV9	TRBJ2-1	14	TGTGCCAGCAGCGCTCGTCCCCTACGAAATGAGCAGTTCTTC	CASSARPLRNEQFF
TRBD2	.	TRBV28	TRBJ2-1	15	TGTGCCAGCAGTTATGCTGGGACTAGCTCCTTTGAGCAGTTCTTC	CASSYAGTSSFEQFF
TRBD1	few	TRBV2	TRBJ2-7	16	TGTGCCAGCAAGACTCCCTGGGACAGGGGGAATTACGAGCAGTACTTC	CASKTPWDRGNYEQYF
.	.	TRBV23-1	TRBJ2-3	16	TGCGCCAGCAGTCAATCGAAAAGCGCTCGCACAGATACGCAGTATTTT	CASSQSKSARTDTQYF
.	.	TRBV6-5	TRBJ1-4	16	TGTGCCAGCAGTTACTCCCGGCAGGGACTGGATGAAAAACTGTTTTTT	CASSYSRQGLDEKLFF
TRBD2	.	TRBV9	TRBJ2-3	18	TGTGCCAGCAGCTCTCGCCGGGGGGGGACGTCTGGCACAGATACGCAGTATTTT	CASSSRRGGTSGTDTQYF
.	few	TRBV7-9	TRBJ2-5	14	TGTGCCAGCAGCTCCCCCCTTTTGGAGGAGACCCAGTACTTC	CASSSPLLEETQYF
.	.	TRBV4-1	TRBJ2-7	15	TGCGCCAGCAGCCTTGAAACGCAGCGCGCATACGAGCAGTACTTC	CASSLETQRAYEQYF
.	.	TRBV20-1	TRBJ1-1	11	TGCAGTGGAGGGAAGGTCACTGAAGCTTTCTTT	CSGGKVTEAFF
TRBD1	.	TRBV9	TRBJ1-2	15	TGTGCCAGCAGCGCAAGACAGGGGGAGGACTATGGCTACACCTTC	CASSARQGEDYGYTF
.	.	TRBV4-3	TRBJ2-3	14	TGCGCCAGCAGCCTGACAACTAGCACAGATACGCAGTATTTT	CASSLTTSTDTQYF
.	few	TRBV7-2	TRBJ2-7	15	TGTGCCAGCAGCTTAGCGGAGGCAGGGGTCTACGAGCAGTACTTC	CASSLAEAGVYEQYF
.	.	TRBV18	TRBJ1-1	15	TGTGCCAGCTCACCAATCATACTATCGAACACTGAAGCTTTCTTT	CASSPIILSNTEAFF
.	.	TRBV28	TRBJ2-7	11	TGTGCCAGCAGTTTAAGAGACGAGCAGTACTTC	CASSLRDEQYF
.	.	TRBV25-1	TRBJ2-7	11	TGTGCCAGCAGACAGGACTACGAGCAGTACTTC	CASRQDYEQYF
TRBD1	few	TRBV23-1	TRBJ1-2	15	TGCGCCAGCAGACTCTCAACGACAGGGTCTTATGGCTACACCTTC	CASRLSTTGSYGYTF
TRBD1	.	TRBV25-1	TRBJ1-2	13	TGTGCCAGCAGGTTGAACGACAGGGGCGGCTACACCTTC	CASRLNDRGGYTF
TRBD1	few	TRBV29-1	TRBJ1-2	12	TGCAGCGTAGAGGACAGGGACTATGGCTACACCTTC	CSVEDRDYGYTF
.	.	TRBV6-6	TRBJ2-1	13	TGTGCCAGCAGGGCAGGGGAGGGGAATGAGCAGTTCTTC	CASRAGEGNEQFF
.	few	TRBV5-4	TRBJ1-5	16	TGTGCCAGCAGCCTTGGGCGACACTGGAGCAATCAGCCCCAGCATTTT	CASSLGRHWSNQPQHF
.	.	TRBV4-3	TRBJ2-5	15	TGCGCCAGCAGCCAAGGAGGCTCAGCGGGTGGGGCCCAGTACTTC	CASSQGGSAGGAQYF
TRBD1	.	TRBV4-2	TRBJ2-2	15	TGTGCCAGCAGCCCGCGACAGGGGAACACCGGGGAGCTGTTTTTT	CASSPRQGNTGELFF
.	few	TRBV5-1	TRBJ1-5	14	TGCGCCAGCAGCCTGGACAGCAGCAATCAGCCCCAGCATTTT	CASSLDSSNQPQHF
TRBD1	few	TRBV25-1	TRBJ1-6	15	TGTGCCAGCAGTGGTCAGGGACAGGATAATTCACCCCTCCACTTT	CASSGQGQDNSPLHF